The 21 T cell receptor beta chains below were found in one sample sequenced in a study of cytomegalovirus exposure and HLA in healthy donors (TCRdb year 2017). Libraries were made using the immunoSEQ multiplex PCR assay. For the multiplex PCR, a mixture combining 60 forward primers for TCR Vbeta segments and 13 reverse primers for TCR Jbeta segments was used. TCRdb mirrors the immuneACCESS table, restricted to in-frame sequences. Some clones are absent from its copies; in checked studies, under half trace to an unresolved V gene, and the reason for the others is unknown. Here the sample has 150,000 or so clones; approximately 73% occur a single time. Of the sample, more than 9% is held by the ten largest clones. The sequenced sample was PBMCs. These receptors originate from a man aged 25-40 years in good health and CMV-seropositive.

This clone was observed a few times. The chain recombines TRBV27 with TRBJ2-5; 11 bases line up with TRBD2. Germline CDR1 reads MNHEY; CDR2 reads SMNVEV (reference sequence). Unmatched junction bases numbered 9, after V lost 1 base and J lost 5 bases. The CDR3 runs 17 residues. The CDR3 bases are TGTGCCAGCAGTTTATATCGTCTAGCGGGAGGCCCTGAGACCCAGTACTTC. Amino acids: CASSLYRLAGGPETQYF.

V and J are TRBV19 and TRBJ1-4; 8 bases align to TRBD1. Germline V gene data show CDR1 as LNHDA and CDR2 as SQIVND (reference sequence). The CDR3 length is 19 residues. V dropped 5 bases and J dropped 8; count of bases not matched to a gene: 22. The DNA of the CDR3 is TGTGCCAGTAGTCCCCCAGGGGGCAGGGGGCTAGGAACACGAGAAAAACTGTTTTTT. Its protein product is CASSPPGGRGLGTREKLFF.

This clone has just one count. The chain combines TRBV5-1 with TRBJ2-7; tentative D call: TRBD2 (5 bases). The CDR3 runs to 14 residues. V was clipped by 3 bases and J by 2 bases, with 12 bases between them. CDR1 and CDR2 from the germline V gene are SGHRS and YFSETQ. The CDR3 here is CASSSSPGTYEQYF. CDR3 DNA sequence: TGCGCCAGCAGCTCATCTCCGGGAACCTACGAGCAGTACTTC.

The chain combines TRBV7-9 with TRBJ1-3; D ambiguous. Germline loops: CDR1 SEHNR, CDR2 FQNEAQ (reference sequence). The CDR3 sequence is 14 residues long. V was trimmed by 5 bases and J by 1 base, leaving 9 bases between them. This CDR3 reads CASSRGSSGNTIYF. The CDR3 DNA reads as TGTGCCAGCAGCCGCGGGTCGTCTGGAAACACCATATATTTT.

This chain connects TRBV10-3 to TRBJ2-2, with 10 bases fitting TRBD2. V lost 4 bases, J lost 5 bases, and 4 bases stayed unmatched. The CDR3 is 15 amino acids. Per the germline V gene, CDR1 is ENHRY and CDR2 is SYGVKD. This CDR3 reads CAISALAGDTGELFF. In DNA form, the CDR3 reads TGTGCCATCAGTGCCCTAGCGGGAGATACCGGGGAGCTGTTTTTT.

The V call is TRBV9, the J call TRBJ2-1; 11 bases are a match to TRBD2. CDR3 size: 16 residues. Germline V gene lookup returns CDR1 SGDLS and CDR2 YYNGEE. The V gene end was trimmed by 3 bases and the J gene end by 2 bases; junction bases not matched to a gene: 4. The CDR3 nucleotides are TGTGCCAGCAGCGGAAGGGGACTAGCGGCCTACAATGAGCAGTTCTTC. Encoded protein: CASSGRGLAAYNEQFF.

The gene calls are TRBV6-6 and TRBJ1-5; weak D call: TRBD1 (6 bases). CDR1 is MNHNY and CDR2 is SVGAGI in the germline V gene (reference sequence). Between the trimmed V and J ends, which lost 8 bases and 3 bases, there was a span of 14 bases. The CDR3 consists of 14 residues. DNA of the CDR3: TGTGCCAGCCTTCGGGGGGCCCCCAATCAGCCCCAGCATTTT. It yields the protein CASLRGAPNQPQHF.

The chain links TRBV28 to TRBJ2-3; TRBD1 aligns across 7 bases. The CDR3 has 14 amino acids. V was clipped by 5 bases and J by 0 bases; unmatched bases: 2. The germline CDR1 and CDR2 sequences are MDHEN and SYDVKM. CDR3 coding DNA: TGTGCCAGCAGTCCACAGGGGAGCACAGATACGCAGTATTTT. It codes for CASSPQGSTDTQYF.

This chain joins TRBV4-2 and TRBJ2-2; D remains ambiguous. Trimming shortened V by 0 bases and J by 4 bases, and 12 bases separated the two germline ends. This CDR3 has 16 residues. Germline V gene lookup returns CDR1 LGHNA and CDR2 YNFKEQ. The CDR3 DNA follows: TGTGCCAGCAGCCAAGAACTGGCTAGTTCCACCGGGGAGCTGTTTTTT. Translation gives CASSQELASSTGELFF.

The table lists this clone with a few counts. This chain connects TRBV27 to TRBJ2-2; 9 positions agree with TRBD2. The V gene end was trimmed by 7 bases and the J gene end by 7 bases; junction bases not matched to a gene: 10. CDR1 and CDR2 (germline): MNHEY, SMNVEV (reference sequence). The length of the CDR3 is 15 residues. DNA of the CDR3: TGTGCCAGCAAAACATTAGCGGGAGAGGTCGGGGAGCTGTTTTTT. Its translation: CASKTLAGEVGELFF.

Here the CDR3 DNA reads TGTGCCAGCAGCCCGATAAGATTGCAGGGGGACGAGCAGTACTTC. Encoded protein: CASSPIRLQGDEQYF. The chain uses TRBV7-9 and TRBJ2-7; 7 bases line up with TRBD1. Germline V gives CDR1 SEHNR, CDR2 FQNEAQ (reference sequence). CDR3 length equals 15 residues. The J segment lost 5 bases and the V segment lost 5 bases, leaving 12 bases of the junction unmatched.

This chain links TRBV2 with TRBJ1-5, with 9 bases identical to TRBD1. Germline V gene data show CDR1 as SNHLY and CDR2 as FYNNEI. V dropped 6 bases and J dropped 3; count of bases not matched to a gene: 6. This CDR3 region has 15 residues. The CDR3 reads CASRKDRGFNQPQHF. CDR3 sequence (DNA): TGTGCCAGCAGAAAGGACAGGGGTTTCAATCAGCCCCAGCATTTT.

The genes are TRBV5-5 and TRBJ2-7; 8 positions agree with TRBD1. The V and J ends lost 3 bases and 7 bases, in that order; junction bases with no gene match: 9. This CDR3 region has 14 residues. Germline V gene sequence: CDR1 SGHKS, CDR2 YYEKEE (reference sequence). CDR3 sequence: CASSSNQGAGEQYF. In DNA form, the CDR3 reads TGTGCCAGCAGCTCAAACCAGGGGGCGGGGGAGCAGTACTTC.

This clone has more than one count but fewer than ten. This chain uses TRBV4-1 with TRBJ1-2; D unclear. Deletions cut 3 bases from V and 3 bases from J, with 5 bases between. Germline V gene data show CDR1 as MGHRA and CDR2 as YSYEKL. The CDR3 runs to 12 residues. CDR3 bases: TGCGCCAGCAGCCAGTCGGACTATGGCTACACCTTC. Its protein product is CASSQSDYGYTF.

This clone was recorded a few times. The genes are TRBV2 and TRBJ2-7; 9 bases match TRBD1. The CDR3 spans 13 residues. CDR1 and CDR2 (germline): SNHLY, FYNNEI. V shed 6 bases, J shed 7 bases, and the junction held 7 bases outside the gene matches. The CDR3 coding sequence is TGTGCCAGCAGCCAACAGGGGGCCGGTGAGCAGTACTTC. Its translation: CASSQQGAGEQYF.

This clone occurred a few times. The rearrangement joins TRBV5-6 to TRBJ2-7, with D possibly matching TRBD2 (5 bases). Deletions cut 7 bases from V and 1 base from J, with 15 bases between. The CDR3 is 14 amino acids. CDR1 and CDR2 from the germline V gene are SGHDT and YYEEEE. CDR3 in amino acids: CASSRTHGSYEQYF. In DNA form, the CDR3 reads TGTGCCAGCTCAAGGACTCACGGATCCTACGAGCAGTACTTC.

This clone was detected only a few times. The chain employs TRBV7-3 and TRBJ2-3; TRBD2 is a possible D gene (6 bases). CDR3 length: 14 residues. Germline V gene data show CDR1 as SGHTA and CDR2 as FQGTGA. Deletions cut 4 bases from V and 0 bases from J, with 8 bases between. CDR3 amino acids: CASSSRESTDTQYF. CDR3 nucleotide sequence: TGTGCCAGCAGCTCACGGGAGAGCACAGATACGCAGTATTTT. Full variable domain (rest looked up from reference TRBV7-3 and TRBJ2-3): GAGVSQTPSNKVTEKGKYVELRCDPISGHTALYWYRQSLGQGPEFLIYFQGTGAADDSGLPNDRFFAVRPEGSVSTLKIQRTERGDSAVYLCASSSRESTDTQYFGPGTRLTVL.

The chain joins TRBV5-1 to TRBJ1-2; D is undetermined. V dropped 5 bases and J dropped 3 bases, with 14 bases sitting between them. CDR1 is SGHRS, CDR2 YFSETQ, per germline. There are 14 residues in the CDR3. CDR3 sequence reads: CASRELGMDYGYTF. The CDR3 bases are TGCGCCAGCAGGGAACTGGGCATGGACTATGGCTACACCTTC.

The chain combines TRBV27 with TRBJ2-1, with 13 bases fitting TRBD2. Germline V CDR1 and CDR2: MNHEY, SMNVEV (reference sequence). The CDR3 consists of 15 residues. The V segment lost 5 bases and the J segment 9 bases; nucleotides outside the gene matches: 7. DNA for the CDR3: TGTGCCAGCAGTATACTAGCGGGAGGGCGGGGTGAGCAGTTCTTC. As protein: CASSILAGGRGEQFF.

The J gene is TRBJ2-1, the V gene TRBV5-1, with 8 bases fitting TRBD1. Unmatched junction bases numbered 6, after V lost 9 bases and J lost 4 bases. Germline assignment: CDR1 SGHRS and CDR2 YFSETQ. This CDR3 contains 13 residues. The CDR3 protein is CATGTGLYNEQFF. CDR3 nucleotides: TGCGCCACCGGGACAGGTTTATACAATGAGCAGTTCTTC. Looking up the rest from reference TRBV5-1 and TRBJ2-1 gives the full variable domain: KAGVTQTPRYLIKTRGQQVTLSCSPISGHRSVSWYQQTPGQGLQFLFEYFSETQRNKGNFPGRFSGRQFSNSRSEMNVSTLELGDSALYLCATGTGLYNEQFFGPGTRLTVL.

The chain links TRBV7-2 to TRBJ2-5; maybe TRBD1 (6 bases). The DNA end lines up better with TRBJ2-7; the J call may be wrong. The germline V gene encodes CDR1 SGHTA and CDR2 FQGNSA. This CDR3 spans 14 amino acids. This CDR3 is CASSSPGHNYEQYF. CDR3 sequence (DNA): TGTGCCAGCAGCTCACCGGGACACAACTACGAGCAGTACTTC.